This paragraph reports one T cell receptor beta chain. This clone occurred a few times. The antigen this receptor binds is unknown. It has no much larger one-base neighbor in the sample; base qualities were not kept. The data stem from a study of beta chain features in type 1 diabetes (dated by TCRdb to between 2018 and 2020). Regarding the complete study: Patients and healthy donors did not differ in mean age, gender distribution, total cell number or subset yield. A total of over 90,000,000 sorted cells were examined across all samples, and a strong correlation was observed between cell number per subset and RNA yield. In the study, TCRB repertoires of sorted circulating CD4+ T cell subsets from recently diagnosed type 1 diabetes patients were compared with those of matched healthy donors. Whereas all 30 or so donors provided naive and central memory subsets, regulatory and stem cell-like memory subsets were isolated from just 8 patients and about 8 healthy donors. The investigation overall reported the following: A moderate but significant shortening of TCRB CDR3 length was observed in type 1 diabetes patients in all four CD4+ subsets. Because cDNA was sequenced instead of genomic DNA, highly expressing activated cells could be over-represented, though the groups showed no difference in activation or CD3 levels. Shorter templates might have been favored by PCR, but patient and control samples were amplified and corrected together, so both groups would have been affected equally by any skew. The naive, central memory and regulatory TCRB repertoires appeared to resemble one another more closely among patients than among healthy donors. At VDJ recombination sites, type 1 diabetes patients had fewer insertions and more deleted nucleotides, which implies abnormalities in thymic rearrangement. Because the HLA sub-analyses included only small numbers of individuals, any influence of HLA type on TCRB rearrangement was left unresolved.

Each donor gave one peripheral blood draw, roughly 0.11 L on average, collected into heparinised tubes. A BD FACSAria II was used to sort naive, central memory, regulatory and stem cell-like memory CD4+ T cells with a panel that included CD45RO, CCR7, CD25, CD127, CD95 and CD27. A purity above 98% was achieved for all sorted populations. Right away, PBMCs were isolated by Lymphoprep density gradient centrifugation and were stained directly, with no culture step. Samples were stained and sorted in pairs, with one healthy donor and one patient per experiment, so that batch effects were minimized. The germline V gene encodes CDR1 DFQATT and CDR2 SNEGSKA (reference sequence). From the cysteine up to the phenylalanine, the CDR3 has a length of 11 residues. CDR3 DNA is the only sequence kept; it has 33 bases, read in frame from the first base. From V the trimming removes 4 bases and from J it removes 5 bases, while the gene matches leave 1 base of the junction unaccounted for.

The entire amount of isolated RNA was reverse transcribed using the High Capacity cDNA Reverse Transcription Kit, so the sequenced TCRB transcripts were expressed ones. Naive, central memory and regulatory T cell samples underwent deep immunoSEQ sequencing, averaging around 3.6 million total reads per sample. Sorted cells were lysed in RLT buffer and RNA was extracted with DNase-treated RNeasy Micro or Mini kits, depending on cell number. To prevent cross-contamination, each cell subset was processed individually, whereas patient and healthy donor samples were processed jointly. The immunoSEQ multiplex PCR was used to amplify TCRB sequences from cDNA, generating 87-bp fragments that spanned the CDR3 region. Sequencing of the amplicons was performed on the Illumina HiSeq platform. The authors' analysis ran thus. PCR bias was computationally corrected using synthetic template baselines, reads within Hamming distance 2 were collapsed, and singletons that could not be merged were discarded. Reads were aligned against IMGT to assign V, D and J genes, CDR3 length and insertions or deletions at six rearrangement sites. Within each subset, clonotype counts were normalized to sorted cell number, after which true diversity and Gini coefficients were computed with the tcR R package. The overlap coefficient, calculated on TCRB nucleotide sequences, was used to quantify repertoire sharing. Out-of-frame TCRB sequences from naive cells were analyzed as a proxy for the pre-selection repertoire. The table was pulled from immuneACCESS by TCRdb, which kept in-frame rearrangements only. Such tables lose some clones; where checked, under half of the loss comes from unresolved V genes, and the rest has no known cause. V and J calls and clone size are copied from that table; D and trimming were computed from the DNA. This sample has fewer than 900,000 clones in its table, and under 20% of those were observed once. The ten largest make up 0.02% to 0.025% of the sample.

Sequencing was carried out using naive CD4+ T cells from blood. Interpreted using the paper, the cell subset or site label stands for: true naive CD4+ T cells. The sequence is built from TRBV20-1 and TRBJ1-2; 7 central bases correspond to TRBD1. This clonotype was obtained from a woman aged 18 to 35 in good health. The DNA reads TGCAGTGCTATACAGGGGTATGGCTACACCTTC. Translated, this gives CSAIQGYGYTF.